These 18 T cell receptor beta chains share one sample of origin, sequenced in a study of T-cell reconstitution after alpha-beta-depleted transplantation in children. Preparing the TCRbeta library involved the use of unique molecular identifiers. TCRdb reprocessed the PCR reads with MiXCR, giving one entry per CDR3 protein. The repertoire holds roughly 790,000 distinct CDR3 sequences, with roughly 15% as singletons. Material: PBMCs, mostly from graft donor cells, obtained 360 days after TCRalphabeta/CD19-depleted stem cell transplant. The source is a male patient between 5 and 17 years old who had a stem cell transplant for acute lymphoblastic leukemia, so the T cells may come from the graft donor.

This chain uses TRBV7-9 with TRBJ2-3; D is possibly TRBD1 (6 bases). Trimming left V 5 bases short and J 1 base short, with 16 bases between. The CDR3 contains 16 residues. Germline-derived CDR1 and CDR2 are SEHNR and FQNEAQ (reference sequence). CDR3 in amino acids: CASSHPRGFGTDTQYF. As DNA, the CDR3 is TGTGCCAGCAGCCATCCCAGGGGATTTGGCACAGATACGCAGTATTTT.

This rearrangement joins TRBV4-1 to TRBJ2-7, with D unclear. V lost 1 base to trimming and J lost 7 bases, with 14 bases between them. The CDR3 runs 14 residues. Germline V CDR1 and CDR2: MGHRA, YSYEKL. CDR3 residues: CASSQGTAPREQYF. In nucleotides, the CDR3 is TGCGCCAGCAGCCAAGGGACGGCCCCTAGGGAGCAGTACTTC.

The chain recombines TRBV2 with TRBJ2-2; D is possibly TRBD2 (5 bases). CDR1 is SNHLY and CDR2 is FYNNEI in the germline V gene. This CDR3 region has 16 residues. Trimming left V 2 bases short and J 4 bases short, with 14 bases between. CDR3 in amino acids: CASSEILRTRTGELFF. CDR3 nucleotide sequence: TGTGCCAGCAGTGAAATATTAAGGACTCGCACCGGGGAGCTGTTTTTT.

This clonotype was recorded at least ten times. V and J are TRBV12-3 or TRBV12-4 and TRBJ2-2; D remains ambiguous. This CDR3 has 14 residues. V lost 8 bases, J lost 5 bases, and 15 bases lay in between. The DNA for the CDR3 is TGTGCCAGCGCTTCCCTTGAAGGGACCGGGGAGCTGTTTTTT. Amino acids: CASASLEGTGELFF.

This clonotype was picked up a small number of times. The chain links TRBV19 to TRBJ1-2; 8 bases align to TRBD1. The length of the CDR3 is 15 residues. Germline V gene sequence: CDR1 LNHDA, CDR2 SQIVND (reference sequence). With 3 bases clipped from V and 3 bases from J, the junction kept 6 bases outside the gene matches. DNA for the CDR3: TGTGCCAGTAGTATCCGGACAGGGACGGACTATGGCTACACCTTC. This gives the protein CASSIRTGTDYGYTF.

This clonotype was seen a few times. The CDR3 bases are TGTGCCAGCAGCCCAGAGAACCACAATGAGCAGTTCTTC. Its protein is CASSPENHNEQFF. The J gene is TRBJ2-1, the V gene TRBV14; D is uncertain. V was clipped by 4 bases and J by 5 bases, with 9 bases between them. The CDR3 is 13 residues long. In germline, CDR1 is SGHDN, CDR2 FVKESK.

This chain connects TRBV3-1 to TRBJ2-7, with D perhaps TRBD2 (6 bases). Germline V gene data show CDR1 as LGHDT and CDR2 as YNNKEL (reference sequence). Trimming pared 2 bases from V and 2 bases from J, leaving 13 bases between. The CDR3 has 15 amino acids. The CDR3 region is CASSQLSSVPYEQYF. As DNA, the CDR3 is TGTGCCAGCAGCCAACTATCTAGCGTGCCCTACGAGCAGTACTTC.

This clonotype was seen a handful of times. The CDR3 DNA is TGTGCCAGCAGCTTAGGACAGGGGCATCAAGAGACCCAGTACTTC. Amino acid sequence: CASSLGQGHQETQYF. V is TRBV7-9 and J is TRBJ2-5; 8 bases match TRBD1. J gave up 2 bases and V 1 base, and 3 bases lay outside the gene matches. Germline-derived CDR1 and CDR2 are SEHNR and FQNEAQ (reference sequence). The CDR3 has 15 amino acids. The entire variable domain, with the rest obtained from reference TRBV7-9 and TRBJ2-5, is as follows: DTGVSQNPRHKITKRGQNVTFRCDPISEHNRLYWYRQTLGQGPEFLTYFQNEAQLEKSRLLSDRFSAERPKGSFSTLEIQRTEQGDSAMYLCASSLGQGHQETQYFGPGTRLLVL.

CDR3 region: CASRLQRHGEAFF. The CDR3 DNA reads TGTGCCAGCAGGCTCCAAAGACACGGTGAAGCTTTCTTT. The chain uses TRBV6-6 and TRBJ1-1, with D unclear. The CDR3 loop spans 13 amino acids. The V end was cut by 6 bases, the J end by 7 bases, with 15 bases between. Germline V gene data show CDR1 as MNHNY and CDR2 as SVGAGI (reference sequence).

Of note for this clonotype: Being one base from a much bigger clone, this may be a read error. This chain uses TRBV3-1 with TRBJ2-1, with 10 bases fitting TRBD2. This CDR3 is 16 amino acids long. Germline lookup yields CDR1 LGHDT and CDR2 YNNKEL (reference sequence). Losses at the gene ends were 8 bases for V and 7 bases for J; bases not matched to a gene: 14. This chain's CDR3 is CASCRRWASGSNEQFF. CDR3 DNA: TGTGCCAGCTGTCGCCGATGGGCTAGCGGGAGTAATGAGCAGTTCTTC.

In this sample, this clonotype turned up a few times. The genes are TRBV27 and TRBJ2-4; 10 bases agree with TRBD1. CDR1 MNHEY and CDR2 SMNVEV come from the germline V gene (reference sequence). The CDR3 loop spans 17 amino acids. Trimming removed 3 bases from V and 4 bases from J; junction bases left unmatched: 9. The CDR3 loop is CASSFIPGQGGKNIQYF. In DNA, the CDR3 is TGTGCCAGCAGTTTTATCCCCGGACAGGGGGGGAAAAACATTCAGTACTTC.

The V and J genes are TRBV12-3 or TRBV12-4 and TRBJ2-2; a possible D gene is TRBD2 (5 bases). The V end was cut by 4 bases, the J end by 2 bases, with 8 bases between. The CDR3 runs 14 residues. CDR3 bases: TGTGCCAGCAGTTCGGCGGGTAACACCGGGGAGCTGTTTTTT. This encodes CASSSAGNTGELFF.

This clonotype came up a few times. The chain recombines TRBV5-1 with TRBJ2-7, with no clear D. The CDR3 is 15 amino acids. Germline V lookup: CDR1 SGHRS, CDR2 YFSETQ. V was shortened by 0 bases and J by 1 base, with 11 bases between the two germline ends. The CDR3 region has the DNA TGCGCCAGCAGCTTGGCACCAACCCCATCCTACGAGCAGTACTTC. Residues: CASSLAPTPSYEQYF.

This clonotype was seen more than once but under ten times. This rearrangement joins TRBV4-1 to TRBJ1-5; D remains unclear. Germline V gives CDR1 MGHRA, CDR2 YSYEKL. This CDR3 has 14 residues. V lost 2 bases and J lost 9, with 14 bases in between. CDR3 in DNA: TGCGCCAGCAGCCAACCCAACATTCAGATGCCCCAGCATTTT. This translates into CASSQPNIQMPQHF.

The genes are TRBV15 and TRBJ2-5; the D gene is possibly TRBD1 (6 bases). There are 17 residues in the CDR3. In germline, CDR1 is LNHNV, CDR2 YYDKDF (reference sequence). Trimming took 0 bases from V and 0 from J, leaving 14 bases between them. The CDR3 sequence: CATSRDYRALNQETQYF. The CDR3 bases are TGTGCCACCAGCAGAGATTACAGGGCCCTCAACCAAGAGACCCAGTACTTC.

The chain links TRBV9 to TRBJ2-4; D might be TRBD1 (5 bases). CDR3 length: 13 amino acids. CDR1 and CDR2 from the germline V gene are SGDLS and YYNGEE. The CDR3 reads CSSSGIVQNIQYF. Here the CDR3 DNA reads TGTTCATCCTCAGGGATTGTTCAAAACATTCAGTACTTC.

This sequence joins TRBV7-6 and TRBJ2-7; D gene unclear. Trimming stripped 2 bases from V and 5 bases from J, with 10 bases between. Germline lookup yields CDR1 SGHVS and CDR2 FNYEAQ. The CDR3 is 13 amino acids. CDR3 sequence: CASSLYGVHEQYF. CDR3 DNA sequence: TGTGCCAGCAGCTTATATGGCGTCCACGAGCAGTACTTC.

The chain recombines TRBV29-1 with TRBJ1-1; 9 nucleotides align to TRBD1. The CDR3 contains 16 residues. Germline V gene data show CDR1 as SQVTM and CDR2 as ANQGSEA. The V segment lost 2 bases and the J segment 3 bases; nucleotides outside the gene matches: 10. The CDR3 reads CSVERDRAFWDTEAFF. In nucleotides, the CDR3 is TGCAGCGTTGAAAGGGACAGGGCTTTTTGGGACACTGAAGCTTTCTTT.